These T cell receptor beta chains were read from a single sample in a study of blood T cells in healthy people across ages. Each CDR3 protein is one row after TCRdb ran MiXCR on the 5' RACE reads. Among about 1.8 million distinct CDR3 sequences listed, around 48% were seen once. Sequenced material: blood. Source of these receptors: a woman in her thirties or forties in good health. Both conserved end residues are trimmed from each CDR3. Fields, in order: V gene, clone size, CDR3 protein. Clone sizes are given selectively: once, few, many, or a class where the clone is expanded.

V: TRBV28; size: .; CDR3: ASSNPGLAGGNSYNEQF
V: TRBV5-1; size: .; CDR3: ASSLSTSPETQY
V: TRBV7-2; size: .; CDR3: ASRMTHMDRVEYGYT
V: TRBV11-2; size: .; CDR3: ASSPPGNRLMGYT
V: TRBV20-1; size: many; CDR3: SARRGGGTDTQY
V: TRBV20-1; size: .; CDR3: SARISGGGRDTQY
V: TRBV27; size: few; CDR3: ASSYQGSDLYNSPLH
V: TRBV10-1; size: .; CDR3: ASSGRVSGGAAYNEQF
V: TRBV20-1; size: .; CDR3: SASSPAYYGYT
V: TRBV15; size: .; CDR3: AASREKNLEIYEQY
V: TRBV29-1; size: few; CDR3: SVEVGQLYGYT
V: TRBV27; size: .; CDR3: ASSFPRTGVGGTEAF
V: TRBV5-4; size: few; CDR3: ASRLTSGGLETQY
V: TRBV5-1; size: many; CDR3: ASSSGPSTDTQY
V: TRBV10-1; size: .; CDR3: ASSRVRGETQY
V: TRBV7-2; size: once; CDR3: ASNSALRGETQY
V: TRBV4-3; size: .; CDR3: ASRRVRATNEKLF
V: TRBV6-6; size: .; CDR3: ASSDKGLGPYEQY